This T cell receptor (beta chain) was observed in a study of blood T cell repertoires in COVID-19. Here immunoSEQ multiplex PCR was the method, and the copy in TCRdb shows in-frame clones only, minus some. Among hundreds of thousands of clones listed, about 80% were seen once. Sequencing used peripheral blood. The clonotype comes from an elderly woman with acute or convalescent COVID-19.

The CDR3 sequence is CAINPGTTAYEQYF. The CDR3 DNA follows: TGTGCCATCAATCCAGGGACTACTGCCTACGAGCAGTACTTC. The chain uses TRBV10-3 and TRBJ2-7; the match to TRBD2 covers 7 bases. Trimming at V came to 7 bases and at J to 2 bases, leaving 8 bases not matched to a gene. Germline V CDR1 and CDR2: ENHRY, SYGVKD. This CDR3 contains 14 residues.